This paragraph covers one T cell receptor (beta chain) sequence. Original methodology: Reference gene primer amplification yielded estimated nucleated cell counts. TCRdb's table, derived via immunoSEQ multiplex PCR, lists solely in-frame clones and lacks some. From that table come the V and J calls and clone size; the DNA was used to work out D and trimming. The sample records 120,000 or so clones, roughly 80% being singletons. The sample comes from a study of blood T cell repertoires in COVID-19. Overall study context: Both acute and convalescent COVID-19 samples were obtained from the United States, Italy and Spain. T cells, B-cell-depleted T cells, or PBMCs provided the cDNA or gDNA that served as material.

The sequence derives from a woman in her fifties or sixties with acute or convalescent COVID-19. Material for sequencing was peripheral blood.

CDR3 DNA: TGTGCCAGCAGCGTAGAGGCAGGGGGGATTTATGGCTACACCTTC. Protein: CASSVEAGGIYGYTF. V and J are TRBV9 and TRBJ1-2; 7 bases line up with TRBD1. The CDR3 consists of 15 residues. V gave up 0 bases and J gave up 5 bases; unmatched junction bases: 7. The germline gives CDR1 SGDLS, CDR2 YYNGEE.